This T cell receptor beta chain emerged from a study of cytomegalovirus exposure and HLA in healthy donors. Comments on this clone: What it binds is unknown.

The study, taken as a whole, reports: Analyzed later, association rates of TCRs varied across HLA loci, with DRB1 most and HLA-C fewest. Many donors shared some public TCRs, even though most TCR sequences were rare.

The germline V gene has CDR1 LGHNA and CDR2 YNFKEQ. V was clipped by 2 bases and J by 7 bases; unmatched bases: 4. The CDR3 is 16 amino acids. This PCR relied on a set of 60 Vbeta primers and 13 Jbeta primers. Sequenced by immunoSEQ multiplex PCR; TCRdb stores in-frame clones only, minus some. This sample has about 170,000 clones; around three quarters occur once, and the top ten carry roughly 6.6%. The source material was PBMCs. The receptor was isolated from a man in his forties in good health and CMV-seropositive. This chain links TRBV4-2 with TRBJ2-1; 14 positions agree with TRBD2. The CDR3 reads CASSQPGLAGVNEQFF. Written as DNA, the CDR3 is TGTGCCAGCAGCCAACCGGGACTAGCGGGGGTTAATGAGCAGTTCTTC.